This T cell receptor beta chain stems from a study of technical replicates of blood from a handful of donors. Here immunoSEQ multiplex PCR was the method, and the copy in TCRdb shows in-frame clones only, minus some. The table shows roughly 71,000 clones, with about 95% occurring only once. The sequence was collected from a human donor in good health. The sequenced sample was T cells isolated from PBMCs.

The CDR3: CASSLQGVGNTGELFF. As DNA, the CDR3 is TGTGCCAGCAGCTTACAGGGGGTGGGAAACACCGGGGAGCTGTTTTTT. The chain recombines TRBV7-8 with TRBJ2-2, with 7 bases fitting TRBD1. Germline CDR1 SGHVS, CDR2 FQNEAQ. V lost 2 bases to trimming and J lost 2 bases; unmatched junction nucleotides: 5. The CDR3 has 16 amino acids.